One sample yielded the 18 T cell receptor beta chains listed below, sequenced in a study of shared clonotypes between healthy human individuals. The protocol was immunoSEQ multiplex PCR, while the TCRdb copy is restricted to in-frame clones and leaves out a portion. Of about 1.5 million clones listed, 98% are singletons. The material sequenced was naive CD4+ T cells sorted from blood. Subset here: CD45RA+ positively selected. The origin of the receptors is a man aged 25-40 years in good health.

The rearrangement links TRBV7-9 to TRBJ2-2; possibly TRBD2 for D (5 bases). CDR1 is SEHNR and CDR2 is FQNEAQ in the germline V gene (reference sequence). The germline V and J ends were trimmed by 0 bases and 4 bases, with 9 bases remaining between them. The CDR3 has 15 amino acids. The CDR3 sequence: CASSLAVGSTGELFF. The CDR3, as DNA: TGTGCCAGCAGCTTAGCGGTGGGGAGCACCGGGGAGCTGTTTTTT.

The chain links TRBV5-4 to TRBJ2-1; the match to TRBD1 covers 10 bases. CDR1 and CDR2 (germline): SGHNT, YYREEE (reference sequence). CDR3 length equals 15 residues. V shed 3 bases, J shed 4 bases, and the junction held 4 bases outside the gene matches. CDR3 sequence: CASSYGTGVYNEQFF. CDR3 bases: TGTGCCAGCAGCTACGGGACAGGGGTATACAATGAGCAGTTCTTC.

The chain couples TRBV10-2 to TRBJ2-7; 11 bases match TRBD1. The V gene's germline CDR1 is WSHSY and CDR2 SAAADI. With 5 bases clipped from V and 3 bases from J, the junction kept 9 bases outside the gene matches. The CDR3 is 16 amino acids. The CDR3 reads CASSPDAGQGGYEQYF. The CDR3, as DNA: TGCGCCAGCAGTCCAGACGCGGGACAGGGGGGCTACGAGCAGTACTTC.

V usage is TRBV28 and J usage is TRBJ1-5, with 7 bases aligning to TRBD1. Germline CDR1 and CDR2: MDHEN and SYDVKM. The CDR3 is 12 amino acids. CDR3 coding DNA: TGTGGGATTGGGGACAGACATCAGCCCCAGCATTTT. This encodes CGIGDRHQPQHF.

The V call is TRBV18, the J call TRBJ1-1; D not certain. The CDR3 loop spans 13 amino acids. The germline gives CDR1 KGHSH, CDR2 LQKENI. V was pared by 0 bases and J by 7 bases, with 9 bases between. The CDR3, as DNA: TGTGCCAGCTCACCACCGGTTACGGTTGAAGCTTTCTTT. This encodes CASSPPVTVEAFF.

The chain couples TRBV5-1 to TRBJ1-4; D is uncertain. V shed 4 bases and J shed 4 bases, with 11 bases lying between them. CDR1 is SGHRS and CDR2 is YFSETQ in the germline V gene. This CDR3 has 14 residues. The CDR3 DNA is TGCGCCAGCAGCCCGGCCCAGATTAATGAAAAACTGTTTTTT. Translating gives CASSPAQINEKLFF.

This rearrangement joins TRBV6-5 to TRBJ1-4; 7 positions match TRBD1. The V gene end was trimmed by 5 bases and the J gene end by 4 bases; junction bases not matched to a gene: 4. CDR1 is MNHEY, CDR2 SVGAGI, per germline. The CDR3 sequence is 14 residues long. The CDR3 DNA sequence: TGTGCCAGCAGTCCACAGGGGTTTAATGAAAAACTGTTTTTT. Encoded protein: CASSPQGFNEKLFF.

The chain couples TRBV30 to TRBJ1-5; D unclear. V was shortened by 3 bases and J by 5 bases, with 14 bases between the two germline ends. CDR3 length: 14 residues. Looked up from germline, CDR1 is GTSNPN and CDR2 is SVGIG (reference sequence). The CDR3 nucleotides are TGTGCCTGGAGCCAAGGGAGTTCGCATCAGCCCCAGCATTTT. Translated, it gives CAWSQGSSHQPQHF.

The V and J genes are TRBV27 and TRBJ2-1, with TRBD2 matching 10 bases. This CDR3 comprises 19 residues. Germline trimming cut 3 bases from V and 2 bases from J; bases unmatched to any gene: 13. The germline V gene has CDR1 MNHEY and CDR2 SMNVEV (reference sequence). For the CDR3, the DNA is TGTGCCAGCAGTTTCCGTGGTAGCGGGAGGATTCCAACCTACAATGAGCAGTTCTTC. Its protein product is CASSFRGSGRIPTYNEQFF.

The gene calls are TRBV6-5 and TRBJ2-3; D uncertain. V was pared by 1 base and J by 3 bases, with 11 bases between. The CDR3 has 15 amino acids. From germline, CDR1 is MNHEY and CDR2 SVGAGI. CDR3 nucleotides: TGTGCCAGCAGTTACTTCGCAAGACCTACAGATACGCAGTATTTT. Its translation is CASSYFARPTDTQYF.

The gene calls are TRBV6-1 and TRBJ1-3; D gene unclear. Germline-derived CDR1 and CDR2 are MNHNS and SASEGT. The V end lost 3 bases, the J end lost 1 base, and 7 bases lay between the germline ends. The CDR3 has 14 amino acids. The CDR3: CASSEIGSGNTIYF. CDR3 bases: TGTGCCAGCAGTGAGATTGGGTCTGGAAACACCATATATTTT.

This clone came up a few times. Being one base from a much bigger clone, this may be a read error. Other DNA sequences in the same sample also yield this CDR3. This chain joins TRBV28 and TRBJ2-7; 7 bases align to TRBD1. V shed 6 bases, J shed 3 bases, and the junction held 2 bases outside the gene matches. This CDR3 comprises 12 residues. The germline gives CDR1 MDHEN, CDR2 SYDVKM. This CDR3 reads CASSGTDYEQYF. The CDR3 DNA reads TGTGCCAGCAGCGGGACAGACTACGAGCAGTACTTC.

The chain joins TRBV29-1 to TRBJ2-7, with D hard to call. Trimming removed 6 bases from V and 6 bases from J, with 12 bases in between. Germline V CDR1 and CDR2: SQVTM, ANQGSEA. This CDR3 spans 11 amino acids. CDR3 in amino acids: CSVLVLGEQYF. DNA of the CDR3: TGCAGCGTCCTGGTTTTAGGCGAGCAGTACTTC.

The J gene is TRBJ2-1, the V gene TRBV5-6; TRBD2 matches at 8 bases. CDR3 length: 18 residues. Germline V lookup: CDR1 SGHDT, CDR2 YYEEEE. V trimming: 0 bases; J trimming: 0 bases; junction bases outside the gene matches: 8. CDR3 sequence: CASSLGGSGATSYNEQFF. The CDR3 coding sequence is TGTGCCAGCAGCTTGGGAGGTAGCGGGGCCACCTCCTACAATGAGCAGTTCTTC. Drawing the rest from reference TRBV5-6 and TRBJ2-1, the complete variable domain is DAGVTQSPTHLIKTRGQQVTLRCSPKSGHDTVSWYQQALGQGPQFIFQYYEEEERQRGNFPDRFSGHQFPNYSSELNVNALLLGDSALYLCASSLGGSGATSYNEQFFGPGTRLTVL.

A remark on this clone: Other DNA sequences within the sample encode an identical CDR3. The DNA of the CDR3 is TGTGCCAGCAGCCGGACAGGGAACTACGAGCAGTACTTC. This codes for CASSRTGNYEQYF. The rearrangement uses TRBV7-9 and TRBJ2-7, with 8 bases fitting TRBD1. V was pared by 5 bases and J by 3 bases, with 3 bases of the junction left unmatched. Germline lookup yields CDR1 SEHNR and CDR2 FQNEAQ (reference sequence). This CDR3 has 13 residues.

This CDR3 is CALTTPPRRVGGELFF. DNA for the CDR3: TGTGCCCTCACGACTCCCCCCAGGAGGGTCGGCGGGGAGCTGTTTTTT. The chain combines TRBV30 with TRBJ2-2, with D perhaps matching TRBD2 (6 bases). The CDR3 extends over 16 amino acids. Germline loops: CDR1 GTSNPN, CDR2 SVGIG (reference sequence). Trimming took off 8 bases at V and 7 bases at J, with 26 bases between the two ends.

Concerning this clone itself: Other DNA sequences within the sample encode an identical CDR3. The CDR3 DNA reads TGTGCCAGCAGCGTATCTGGATCCGGCACAGATACGCAGTATTTT. Amino acids: CASSVSGSGTDTQYF. This rearrangement joins TRBV9 to TRBJ2-3; D ambiguous. In germline, CDR1 is SGDLS, CDR2 YYNGEE. The V gene lost 1 base and the J gene lost 1 base, with 10 bases spanning the gap. This CDR3 is 15 amino acids long.

The gene calls are TRBV7-7 and TRBJ2-1; D perhaps matches TRBD1 (6 bases). Trimming took 4 bases from V and 4 from J, leaving 8 bases between them. CDR1 and CDR2 (germline): SSHAT, FNYEAQ (reference sequence). This CDR3 is built from 13 residues. The CDR3 bases are TGTGCCAGCAGCTGGACAGAGTACAATGAGCAGTTCTTC. Translation gives CASSWTEYNEQFF.